Below, one T cell receptor (beta chain) is given with its context. TCRdb's copy holds only in-frame clones and misses some; the assay was immunoSEQ multiplex PCR. The profile shows about 110,000 clones, about 94% of them singletons. The data belong to a study of cytomegalovirus exposure and HLA in healthy donors. Trimming removed 1 base from V and 7 bases from J, with 11 bases in between. Looked up from germline, CDR1 is MGHRA and CDR2 is YSYEKL. CDR3 size: 14 residues. This sequence joins TRBV4-1 and TRBJ2-4; D perhaps matches TRBD2 (5 bases). Sequencing was performed on PBMCs. The receptor was isolated from a woman aged 18-35 years in good health and CMV-seronegative. The DNA for the CDR3 is TGCGCCAGCAGCCAAGCCTGGGAGATGAACATTCAGTACTTC. Protein: CASSQAWEMNIQYF.